This entry features one T cell receptor (beta chain) sequence. The antigen is not known. These data are taken from a study of T cells after yellow fever vaccination. The CDR3 has 15 amino acids. The germline V gene encodes CDR1 SGHDT and CDR2 YYEEEE. Deletions cut 1 base from V and 9 bases from J, with 17 bases between. Broader study findings: Weaker in magnitude, the secondary response showed a faster peak on day 5 versus 15. Booster sampling recovered most clones from primary vaccination (under 97% CD4, around 88% CD8).

Template switching with 5'RACE generated the TCR cDNA and added a universal primer site and UMIs. TCRdb analysed the 5' RACE reads with MiXCR anew, one entry per CDR3 protein. The data contain roughly 170,000 distinct CDR3 sequences, approximately 6.2% of them seen just once; the ten biggest clones take up nearly 3%. This chain uses TRBV5-6 with TRBJ2-1, with D uncertain. Source: CD4+ T cells sorted from PBMCs, taken on the day of the first yellow fever vaccination. The sequence came from a man aged 18 to 35 who received the YFV17D yellow fever vaccine. The CDR3: CASSLSPTSKGEQFF. The CDR3 coding sequence is TGTGCCAGCAGCTTGAGTCCGACCTCTAAGGGTGAGCAGTTCTTC. The variable domain in full, with the rest retrieved from reference TRBV5-6 and TRBJ2-1, is DAGVTQSPTHLIKTRGQQVTLRCSPKSGHDTVSWYQQALGQGPQFIFQYYEEEERQRGNFPDRFSGHQFPNYSSELNVNALLLGDSALYLCASSLSPTSKGEQFFGPGTRLTVL.